By sample share, the clone carrying this TCR beta chain is medium-sized. This entry comes from a study of low-dose radiotherapy and immunotherapy resistance in tumors. Study overall: Cohort 1 got 0.5 Gy per fraction every 2 weeks, 6.5 Gy in total. Cyclophosphamide was given intravenously at 200 mg/m2 every two weeks, and each dose came one day before radiation and immunotherapy. Aspirin was taken orally by patients at 300 mg daily for four cycles from cycle 1 day 1. Each patient was administered nivolumab intravenously at 240 mg, which was a flat dose, every two weeks, along with intravenous ipilimumab at 1 mg/kg every six weeks.

TCRs were amplified for 15 to 25 PCR cycles with a constant-region primer and V-primer adapter. TCRdb re-called the reads with MiXCR, one entry per CDR3 protein. The table includes about 52,000 distinct CDR3 sequences, 33% detected once. Per the germline V gene, CDR1 is MDHEN and CDR2 is SYDVKM. CDR3 size: 14 residues. Trimming removed 3 bases at V and 3 bases at J, with 10 bases between. As to time point: after trial treatment. Treatment defined: LDRT plus nivolumab, ipilimumab, low-dose cyclophosphamide and aspirin (RACIN trial). The sample here was PBMCs, taken after low-dose radiotherapy plus immunotherapy. The receptor's source is a male donor with rectosigmoid adenocarcinoma. The chain recombines TRBV28 with TRBJ2-3, with no clear D. This CDR3 reads CASSFLSGTDTQYF. The CDR3 nucleotides read TGTGCCAGCAGTTTTCTGTCCGGGACAGATACGCAGTATTTT.